This T cell receptor beta chain was recorded in a study of OX40 agonist ivuxolimab in advanced cancers. Some background on the complete study: Ivuxolimab was an agonistic, fully human IgG2 monoclonal antibody directed against OX40 (CD134), a costimulatory receptor. Intravenous ivuxolimab was administered to patients every 2 weeks at six dose levels: 0.01, 0.1, 0.3, 1.5, 3 and 10 mg/kg. Partial responses occurred in three dose-escalation patients: two with cutaneous melanoma and one with hepatocellular carcinoma. The paper covers the monotherapy dose-escalation part of the phase I ivuxolimab trial, which included N ≈ 50 patients. Patients were allowed to have had prior anti-PD-1, anti-PD-L1 or anti-CTLA-4 therapy, and approximately 40% of the dose-escalation patients had been treated with checkpoint inhibitors. The dose-escalation cohort was roughly 83% male with a mean age of roughly 62 years, ranging from roughly 23 to 80. Of the approximately 50 dose-escalation patients, hepatocellular carcinoma was present in some 19, melanoma in approximately 15, renal cell carcinoma in 9 and head and neck cancer in 9. Peripheral TCRbeta sequencing was intended to test whether TCR sequence diversity was altered and clonal T-cell expansion was caused by ivuxolimab. Results the study describes overall, beyond this receptor: Low levels of normalized T-cell clonal expansion were also seen in some patients who did not respond. After ivuxolimab, more expanded clones were found on average in CD8+ T cells than in CD4+ T cells. In the 0.1-3.0 mg/kg groups, partial responders had among the lowest normalized peripheral clonal expansion, particularly in CD8+ T cells. The antigen specificity of the peripheral T cells that underwent clonal expansion was not determined. Clonal expansion of both CD4+ and CD8+ blood T cells was observed from baseline to week 6 at doses 0.1 to 3.0 mg/kg.

For sequencing of the TCRbeta CDR3 region, genomic DNA was extracted from the sorted cells. The immunoSEQ Assay was used to sequence the TCRbeta CDR3 regions. Entries here come from immuneACCESS through TCRdb and include only in-frame sequences with V and J called. Some clones fail to appear in such tables; in the studies checked, an unresolved V gene covers under half of the shortfall, and the cause of the remainder is unknown. Across this sample there are over 55,000 clones, with about 91% seen only once. The ten most abundant clones make up 3.8% of the sample. Patients with autoimmune disease history or receiving systemic immunosuppression were excluded from the trial. Peripheral blood for TCR sequencing was collected from all dose cohorts at baseline, on cycle 4 day 1, and on cycle 7 day 1. Samples came from an open-label, multicenter, first-in-human phase I dose-escalation trial of ivuxolimab. The trial enrolled adults with locally advanced or metastatic head and neck squamous cell, hepatocellular, melanoma or renal cell carcinoma. Before TCR sequencing, CD4+ T cells and CD8+ T cells from peripheral blood were sorted into separate populations.

As to this clone: This receptor's antigen is unknown. No quality values exist for individual bases; no much larger clone is one base distant.

CDR1 SNHLY and CDR2 FYNNEI were looked up in the germline V gene. Spanning cysteine to phenylalanine, the CDR3 consists of 15 amino acids. Only the CDR3 part of the read is kept: 45 bases, read in frame from the first base. V drops 6 bases and J drops 5 bases, leaving 17 bases in between. This sequence uses TRBV2 and TRBJ2-1; the D gene assignment is ambiguous. Here the sequenced sample was CD4+ or CD8+ T cells sorted from blood, taken in a trial of the OX40 agonist ivuxolimab. The receptor's source is an adult with an advanced solid tumor such as melanoma, head and neck, liver or kidney cancer. At the DNA level, the sequence is TGTGCCAGCAGCCCCCTCGGTGGGGAAAACAATGAGCAGTTCTTC. Protein translation: CASSPLGGENNEQFF.